The 12 T cell receptor beta chains below all came from one sample that was sequenced in a study of siplizumab effects on memory and regulatory T cells (dated by TCRdb to the late 2010s). The library was generated by the immunoSEQ multiplex PCR assay. The clones in this table, taken by TCRdb from immuneACCESS, are in-frame only. Not every clone is retained; where verified, under half of the shortfall comes from an unresolved V gene, and the cause of the rest is unknown. This sample is represented by 90,000 to 110,000 clones; about 93% of them were singletons. The ten largest clones add up to about 0.32% of the sample. Sequencing was carried out using CD4+ T cells sorted from blood. The receptor source for this set is a human donor in good health.

The chain couples TRBV10-1 to TRBJ2-3; D is unresolved. The CDR3 is 11 amino acids. The germline CDR1 and CDR2 sequences are WNHNN and SYGVQD (reference sequence). V gave up 8 bases and J gave up 0 bases, with 3 bases separating them. CDR3 DNA: TGCGCCAGCTTTAGCACAGATACGCAGTATTTT. Amino acid sequence: CASFSTDTQYF.

This chain connects TRBV7-9 to TRBJ2-7; 12 bases line up with TRBD2. V gave up 1 base and J gave up 3 bases; unmatched junction bases: 7. The germline V gene has CDR1 SEHNR and CDR2 FQNEAQ (reference sequence). This CDR3 has 17 residues. The CDR3 region has the DNA TGTGCCAGCAGCTTAGGGGTCCTAGCGGGGGGGCTCTACGAGCAGTACTTC. This codes for CASSLGVLAGGLYEQYF. Full variable domain (remainder filled in from reference TRBV7-9 and TRBJ2-7): DTGVSQNPRHKITKRGQNVTFRCDPISEHNRLYWYRQTLGQGPEFLTYFQNEAQLEKSRLLSDRFSAERPKGSFSTLEIQRTEQGDSAMYLCASSLGVLAGGLYEQYFGPGTRLTVT.

The rearrangement joins TRBV28 to TRBJ1-6; D not certain. CDR1 and CDR2 from the germline V gene are MDHEN and SYDVKM. The CDR3 has 15 residues. The V end lost 5 bases, the J end lost 14 bases, and 22 bases lay between the germline ends. CDR3: CASSPSSAEAESLHF. The CDR3 coding sequence is TGTGCCAGCAGTCCCAGCAGCGCAGAGGCGGAATCCCTCCACTTT. Supplemented by reference TRBV28 and TRBJ1-6, the full variable domain reads DVKVTQSSRYLVKRTGEKVFLECVQDMDHENMFWYRQDPGLGLRLIYFSYDVKMKEKGDIPEGYSVSREKKERFSLILESASTNQTSMYLCASSPSSAEAESLHFGNGTRLTVT.

The sample holds one count of this clone. This rearrangement joins TRBV6-5 to TRBJ2-7; D not resolved. CDR1 is MNHEY and CDR2 is SVGAGI in the germline V gene. This CDR3 is 14 amino acids long. V was pared by 2 bases and J by 6 bases, with 14 bases between. CDR3 sequence: CASSYLEGWAEQYF. The CDR3, as DNA: TGTGCCAGCAGTTACCTCGAAGGTTGGGCCGAGCAGTACTTC.

This rearrangement joins TRBV5-1 to TRBJ2-1; D is unclear. Trimming removed 4 bases from V and 4 bases from J, with 9 bases in between. CDR3 length equals 13 residues. Germline assignment: CDR1 SGHRS and CDR2 YFSETQ. CDR3 nucleotides: TGCGCCAGCAGCACGATGGGATACAATGAGCAGTTCTTC. It translates to CASSTMGYNEQFF.

The V and J genes are TRBV6-1 and TRBJ1-4, with 8 bases aligning to TRBD1. This CDR3 is 16 amino acids long. V was pared by 0 bases and J by 5 bases, with 5 bases of the junction left unmatched. CDR1 is MNHNS and CDR2 is SASEGT in the germline V gene. CDR3 DNA: TGTGCCAGCAGTGAAGCGTTAGGACAGGGAAATGAAAAACTGTTTTTT. Encoded protein: CASSEALGQGNEKLFF.

This clone was recorded only once. The chain recombines TRBV6-1 with TRBJ1-6, with D possibly being TRBD1 (6 bases). Germline V gene sequence: CDR1 MNHNS, CDR2 SASEGT. The CDR3 is 15 amino acids. The ends were cut back, 4 bases at V and 6 bases at J, with 13 bases in the middle. The CDR3 here is CASSALGQSNSPLHF. The DNA of the CDR3 is TGTGCCAGCAGTGCCCTTGGACAGTCTAATTCACCCCTCCACTTT.

This sequence joins TRBV4-2 and TRBJ1-1; no definite D call. Looked up from germline, CDR1 is LGHNA and CDR2 is YNFKEQ. V gave up 0 bases and J gave up 5 bases, with 16 bases separating them. The CDR3 loop spans 16 amino acids. CDR3 in DNA: TGTGCCAGCAGCCAAGATCTGCGCGCCGGGAGGACTGAAGCTTTCTTT. Translating gives CASSQDLRAGRTEAFF.

The chain couples TRBV18 to TRBJ1-2; 7 positions agree with TRBD1. The CDR3 loop spans 14 amino acids. The trim removed 3 bases at V and 8 bases at J, leaving 9 bases unmatched. CDR1 and CDR2 (germline): KGHSH, LQKENI. The CDR3, as DNA: TGTGCCAGCTCACCCAACCAGGGGGTTCAAGGCTACACCTTC. Amino acids: CASSPNQGVQGYTF.

The chain is built from TRBV9 and TRBJ2-7; D is undetermined. The CDR3 contains 13 residues. Germline loops: CDR1 SGDLS, CDR2 YYNGEE. Trimming removed 2 bases from V and 3 bases from J, with 9 bases in between. The CDR3 protein is CASSVNSHYEQYF. The CDR3 DNA follows: TGTGCCAGCAGCGTTAACTCCCACTACGAGCAGTACTTC.

This chain connects TRBV5-1 to TRBJ1-3; no clear D gene. The germline CDR1 and CDR2 sequences are SGHRS and YFSETQ. Trimming stripped 0 bases from V and 0 bases from J, with 4 bases between. CDR3 length equals 14 residues. The CDR3 protein is CASSLVGSGNTIYF. The CDR3, as DNA: TGCGCCAGCAGCTTGGTTGGCTCTGGAAACACCATATATTTT.

The J gene is TRBJ1-5, the V gene TRBV27; maybe TRBD1 (5 bases). This CDR3 contains 15 residues. The germline V and J ends were trimmed by 3 bases and 0 bases, with 9 bases remaining between them. The germline V gene encodes CDR1 MNHEY and CDR2 SMNVEV (reference sequence). The CDR3 loop is CASSLGDGSNQPQHF. CDR3 coding DNA: TGTGCCAGCAGTTTGGGGGACGGTAGCAATCAGCCCCAGCATTTT.